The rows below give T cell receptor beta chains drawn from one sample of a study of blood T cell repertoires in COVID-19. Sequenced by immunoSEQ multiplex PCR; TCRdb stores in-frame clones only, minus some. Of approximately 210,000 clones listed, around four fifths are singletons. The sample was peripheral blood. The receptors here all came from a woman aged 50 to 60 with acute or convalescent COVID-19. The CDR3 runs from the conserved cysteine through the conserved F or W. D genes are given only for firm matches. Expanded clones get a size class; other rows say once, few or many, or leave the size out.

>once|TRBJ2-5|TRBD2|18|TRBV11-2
CASSLLGMAGETQETQYF
TGTGCCAGCAGCTTATTGGGTATGGCGGGAGAGACCCAAGAGACCCAGTACTTC
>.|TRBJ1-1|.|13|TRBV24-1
CATSEGEDTEAFF
TGTGCCACCAGTGAGGGAGAGGACACTGAAGCTTTCTTT
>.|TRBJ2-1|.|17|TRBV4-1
CASSQETFPGVYNEQFF
TGCGCCAGCAGCCAAGAGACCTTTCCAGGGGTTTACAATGAGCAGTTCTTC
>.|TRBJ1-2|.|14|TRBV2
CASSPRGQGYGYTF
TGTGCCAGCAGTCCCCGTGGGCAGGGCTATGGCTACACCTTC
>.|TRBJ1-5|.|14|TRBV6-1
CASRDSEEYQPQHF
TGTGCCAGCAGGGACAGCGAGGAATATCAGCCCCAGCATTTT
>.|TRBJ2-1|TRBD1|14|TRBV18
CASSGSTTGGEQFF
TGTGCCAGCTCAGGGTCGACCACAGGGGGCGAGCAGTTCTTC
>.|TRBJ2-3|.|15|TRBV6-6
CASSYHEPGTDTQYF
TGTGCCAGCAGTTACCATGAACCAGGTACAGATACGCAGTATTTT
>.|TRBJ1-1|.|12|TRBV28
CASRGQNTEAFF
TGTGCCAGCAGGGGACAGAACACTGAAGCTTTCTTT
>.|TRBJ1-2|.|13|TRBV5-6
CASSPGPADGYTF
TGTGCCAGCAGCCCCGGTCCCGCGGATGGCTACACCTTC
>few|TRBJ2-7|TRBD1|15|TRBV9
CASSVAGTGPYEQYF
TGTGCCAGCAGCGTCGCCGGGACAGGGCCCTACGAGCAGTACTTC
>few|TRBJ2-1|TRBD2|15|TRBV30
CASIRPSGGGGEQFF
TGTGCCTCCATTCGTCCTAGCGGGGGTGGGGGAGAGCAGTTCTTC
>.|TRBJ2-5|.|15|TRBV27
CASSLQGIHQETQYF
TGTGCCAGCAGTTTGCAGGGAATACACCAAGAGACCCAGTACTTC
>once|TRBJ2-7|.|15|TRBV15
CATSRGLISSYEQYF
TGTGCCACCAGCAGAGGGCTCATAAGCTCCTACGAGCAGTACTTC
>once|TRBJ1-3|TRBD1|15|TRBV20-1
CSASPLQGAGNTIYF
TGCAGTGCTAGTCCCCTCCAGGGGGCTGGAAACACCATATATTTT
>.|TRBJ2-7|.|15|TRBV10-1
CASSESRGKVYEQYF
TGCGCCAGCAGTGAGTCTAGGGGAAAGGTCTACGAGCAGTACTTC
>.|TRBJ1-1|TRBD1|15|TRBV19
CASSVGQGARTEAFF
TGTGCCAGTAGTGTAGGACAGGGGGCTCGAACTGAAGCTTTCTTT